This TCR beta chain is from a study of CD8 T cells in Susac syndrome. Reverse transcription of roughly 0.5 to 1 ug RNA used random hexamers. MiXCR, run by TCRdb on the immunoSEQ multiplex PCR reads, gives a single entry per CDR3 protein. This sample has about 400,000 distinct CDR3 sequences, with about 85% found just once. With regard to this clonotype: As yet, its antigen is unknown.

Whole-study findings and limits: By the study's own acknowledgment, its TCR sequencing and HLA analysis included relatively few individuals.

The CDR3 consists of 15 residues. The germline V gene has CDR1 SGHRS and CDR2 YFSETQ. With 1 base removed from V and 0 bases from J, the gap between germline ends came to 9 bases. The sequence was collected from a human donor with multiple sclerosis. The genes are TRBV5-1 and TRBJ2-3; D assignment may be TRBD1 or TRBD2 (5 bases each). The sample was CD8+ T cells from PBMCs. In DNA form, the CDR3 reads TGCGCCAGCAGCTTGATCGGGGACAGCACAGATACGCAGTATTTT. This sequence encodes CASSLIGDSTDTQYF.